The rows below give T cell receptor beta chains drawn from one sample of a study of radiotherapy plus CTLA-4 blockade in lung cancer. Libraries were prepared by immunoSEQ multiplex PCR; TCRdb keeps only in-frame clonotypes and omits some of them. The sample contains fewer than 75,000 clones, over 75% of which appear only once. The specimen was peripheral blood, collected from a patient treated with radiotherapy plus ipilimumab. These receptors all stem from a human donor with non-small cell lung cancer that progressed on radiotherapy plus ipilimumab. Both conserved end residues are part of each CDR3. D genes are given only for firm matches. Only part of the rows carry a size: once, few, many, or a class if the clone is expanded.

CDR3: CASSDGSYNEQFF
DNA: TGCGCCAGCAGTGACGGGTCCTACAATGAGCAGTTCTTC
J: TRBJ2-1
D: NA
size: once
V: TRBV10-1

CDR3: CASSLAGTVRGANVLTF
DNA: TGCGCCAGCAGCTTGGCCGGCACCGTGCGAGGGGCCAACGTCCTGACTTTC
J: TRBJ2-6
D: NA
size: NA
V: TRBV5-1

CDR3: CASSFEDRLNTEAFF
DNA: TGTGCCAGCAGCTTTGAGGACAGACTGAACACTGAAGCTTTCTTT
J: TRBJ1-1
D: NA
size: NA
V: TRBV5-6

CDR3: CASSFVTGGSYEQYF
DNA: TGCGCCAGCAGCTTTGTAACAGGGGGATCCTACGAGCAGTACTTC
J: TRBJ2-7
D: TRBD1
size: NA
V: TRBV5-1

CDR3: CASSGGANEKLFF
DNA: TGTGCCAGCAGTGGAGGGGCTAATGAAAAACTGTTTTTT
J: TRBJ1-4
D: NA
size: NA
V: TRBV6-4

CDR3: CASSYFVSRGFDEAFF
DNA: TGTGCCAGCAGTTATTTTGTTTCCAGGGGTTTCGATGAAGCTTTCTTT
J: TRBJ1-1
D: NA
size: NA
V: TRBV6-5

CDR3: CASSPDGYEQYF
DNA: TGTGCCAGCAGCCCGGACGGCTACGAGCAGTACTTC
J: TRBJ2-7
D: NA
size: NA
V: TRBV5-4

CDR3: CASSLGKGGSGANVLTF
DNA: TGCGCCAGCAGCTTGGGTAAAGGGGGCTCTGGGGCCAACGTCCTGACTTTC
J: TRBJ2-6
D: NA
size: NA
V: TRBV5-1

CDR3: CASSLSAGEAETQYF
DNA: TGTGCCAGCAGCCTGTCAGCGGGAGAGGCAGAGACCCAGTACTTC
J: TRBJ2-5
D: TRBD2
size: NA
V: TRBV9

CDR3: CASSRTGNYGYTF
DNA: TGTGCCAGCAGTCGAACAGGGAACTATGGCTACACCTTC
J: TRBJ1-2
D: NA
size: NA
V: TRBV28

CDR3: CASSAPGQPVYGYTF
DNA: TGTGCCAGCAGTGCTCCGGGACAGCCCGTCTATGGCTACACCTTC
J: TRBJ1-2
D: TRBD1
size: once
V: TRBV6-1

CDR3: CASRPWSNYGYTF
DNA: TGTGCCAGCAGACCGTGGAGCAACTATGGCTACACCTTC
J: TRBJ1-2
D: NA
size: NA
V: TRBV11-2

CDR3: CASMDQIALNYGYTF
DNA: TGTGCCAGCATGGACCAGATAGCTCTTAACTATGGCTACACCTTC
J: TRBJ1-2
D: NA
size: once
V: TRBV2

CDR3: CASSIGKGGGNQPQHF
DNA: TGTGCCAGTAGTATTGGAAAGGGGGGTGGCAATCAGCCCCAGCATTTT
J: TRBJ1-5
D: NA
size: NA
V: TRBV19

CDR3: CASRTAYTEAFF
DNA: TGTGCCAGCAGAACAGCCTACACTGAAGCTTTCTTT
J: TRBJ1-1
D: NA
size: once
V: TRBV2

CDR3: CASSAGLAGGPGWETQYF
DNA: TGTGCCAGCAGCGCAGGACTAGCGGGAGGGCCAGGATGGGAGACCCAGTACTTC
J: TRBJ2-5
D: TRBD2
size: NA
V: TRBV5-4

CDR3: CASGADNVQETQYF
DNA: TGTGCTAGTGGTGCTGACAACGTCCAAGAGACCCAGTACTTC
J: TRBJ2-5
D: NA
size: NA
V: TRBV12-5

CDR3: CASSLVGLVAGDEQYF
DNA: TGTGCCAGCAGCTTAGTCGGGTTAGTAGCGGGAGACGAGCAGTACTTC
J: TRBJ2-7
D: TRBD2
size: once
V: TRBV7-9

CDR3: CASRGGPPNIQYF
DNA: TGTGCCAGCAGGGGGGGACCACCAAACATTCAGTACTTC
J: TRBJ2-4
D: NA
size: NA
V: TRBV2

CDR3: CAIRGTGGDTGELFF
DNA: TGTGCCATCAGAGGAACAGGGGGCGACACCGGGGAGCTGTTTTTT
J: TRBJ2-2
D: TRBD1
size: NA
V: TRBV10-3

CDR3: CAISERGRDTEAFF
DNA: TGTGCCATCAGTGAACGGGGGCGGGACACTGAAGCTTTCTTT
J: TRBJ1-1
D: NA
size: once
V: TRBV10-3

CDR3: CSASANEQFF
DNA: TGCAGTGCTAGCGCGAATGAGCAGTTCTTC
J: TRBJ2-1
D: NA
size: once
V: TRBV20-1

CDR3: CASRGTMRTSSYEQYF
DNA: TGTGCCAGCAGGGGTACTATGCGGACGAGCTCCTACGAGCAGTACTTC
J: TRBJ2-7
D: NA
size: NA
V: TRBV28

CDR3: CASSLWTGRRDQPQHF
DNA: TGTGCCAGCAGCCTCTGGACAGGCAGGAGGGATCAGCCCCAGCATTTT
J: TRBJ1-5
D: TRBD1
size: NA
V: TRBV7-9

CDR3: CASSFTIAGGDNEQFF
DNA: TGCGCCAGCAGCTTTACCATAGCGGGAGGAGACAATGAGCAGTTCTTC
J: TRBJ2-1
D: TRBD2
size: once
V: TRBV5-1

CDR3: CASSPGTAYEQYF
DNA: TGCGCCAGCAGCCCGGGGACAGCCTACGAGCAGTACTTC
J: TRBJ2-7
D: TRBD1
size: NA
V: TRBV5-1

CDR3: CASSLLTGRNYGYTF
DNA: TGTGCCAGCAGTTTGTTGACAGGGAGAAACTATGGCTACACCTTC
J: TRBJ1-2
D: TRBD1
size: NA
V: TRBV28

CDR3: CASSLWVTSGIQETQYF
DNA: TGTGCCAGCAGTTTATGGGTTACTAGCGGGATCCAAGAGACCCAGTACTTC
J: TRBJ2-5
D: TRBD2
size: NA
V: TRBV28

CDR3: CATSRDRASGEGEQYF
DNA: TGTGCCACCAGCAGAGATCGGGCTAGCGGGGAAGGCGAGCAGTACTTC
J: TRBJ2-7
D: TRBD2
size: NA
V: TRBV15

CDR3: CASSPTPSGTDRANYGYTF
DNA: TGTGCCAGCTCCCCTACGCCGTCGGGAACGGACAGAGCTAACTATGGCTACACCTTC
J: TRBJ1-2
D: NA
size: NA
V: TRBV18

CDR3: CASTDRDTKNTEAFF
DNA: TGTGCCAGTACGGACAGGGACACAAAGAACACTGAAGCTTTCTTT
J: TRBJ1-1
D: TRBD1
size: NA
V: TRBV19

CDR3: CASTLSGSTSYEQYF
DNA: TGTGCCAGCACCCTCAGCGGGTCCACCTCCTACGAGCAGTACTTC
J: TRBJ2-7
D: NA
size: NA
V: TRBV11-2

CDR3: CASSYRDSSTDTQYF
DNA: TGTGCCAGCAGCTACAGGGACAGTAGCACAGATACGCAGTATTTT
J: TRBJ2-3
D: TRBD1
size: NA
V: TRBV5-5

CDR3: CASREPRLRGKDYGYTF
DNA: TGCGCCAGCAGAGAGCCAAGATTACGGGGCAAGGACTATGGCTACACCTTC
J: TRBJ1-2
D: NA
size: NA
V: TRBV10-2

CDR3: CASSIGFGGSNQPQHF
DNA: TGCGCCAGCAGTATCGGCTTCGGGGGCAGCAATCAGCCCCAGCATTTT
J: TRBJ1-5
D: NA
size: NA
V: TRBV5-1

CDR3: CASSDPSMNTGELFF
DNA: TGTGCCAGCAGTGACCCCTCGATGAACACCGGGGAGCTGTTTTTT
J: TRBJ2-2
D: NA
size: medium-sized
V: TRBV6-4

CDR3: CASSEGEAERGYEQYF
DNA: TGTGCCAGCAGTGAAGGGGAGGCGGAGAGGGGGTACGAGCAGTACTTC
J: TRBJ2-7
D: NA
size: NA
V: TRBV2

CDR3: CASSYELSSYNEQFF
DNA: TGTGCCAGCAGTTACGAACTTTCCTCCTACAATGAGCAGTTCTTC
J: TRBJ2-1
D: NA
size: few
V: TRBV6-6

CDR3: CASSPDGPSNQPQHF
DNA: TGTGCCAGCAGCCCCGACGGACCTAGCAATCAGCCCCAGCATTTT
J: TRBJ1-5
D: NA
size: once
V: TRBV25-1

CDR3: CASSLEEWPEQYF
DNA: TGCGCCAGCAGCTTGGAAGAGTGGCCCGAGCAGTACTTC
J: TRBJ2-7
D: NA
size: few
V: TRBV5-1

CDR3: CASSGLAGEVDTQYF
DNA: TGTGCCAGCTCCGGACTAGCGGGAGAGGTAGATACGCAGTATTTT
J: TRBJ2-3
D: TRBD2
size: NA
V: TRBV25-1

CDR3: CVSSYEAAPNEQYF
DNA: TGCGTCAGCAGCTACGAAGCCGCCCCTAACGAGCAGTACTTC
J: TRBJ2-7
D: NA
size: NA
V: TRBV5-1